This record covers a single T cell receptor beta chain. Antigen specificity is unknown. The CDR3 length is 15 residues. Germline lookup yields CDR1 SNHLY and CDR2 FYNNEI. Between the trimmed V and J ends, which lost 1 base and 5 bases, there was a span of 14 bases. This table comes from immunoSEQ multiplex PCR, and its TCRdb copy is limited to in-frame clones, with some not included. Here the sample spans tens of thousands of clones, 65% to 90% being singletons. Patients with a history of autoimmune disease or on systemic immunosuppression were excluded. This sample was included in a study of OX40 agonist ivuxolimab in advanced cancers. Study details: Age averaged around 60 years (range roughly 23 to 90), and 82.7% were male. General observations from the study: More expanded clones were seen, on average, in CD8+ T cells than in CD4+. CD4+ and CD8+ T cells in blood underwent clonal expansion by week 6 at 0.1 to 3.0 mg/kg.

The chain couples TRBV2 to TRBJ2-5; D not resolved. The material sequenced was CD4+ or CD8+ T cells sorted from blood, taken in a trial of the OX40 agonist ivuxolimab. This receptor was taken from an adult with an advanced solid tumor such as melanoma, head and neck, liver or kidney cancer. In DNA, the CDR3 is TGTGCCAGCAGTGAAGTGGGATTCCTTGAGGAGACCCAGTACTTC. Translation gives CASSEVGFLEETQYF.